This TCR beta chain was captured by sequencing in a study of PD-L1 blockade in urothelial cancer (dated by TCRdb to the late 2010s). Regarding the complete study: Therapy was started at some point between 2014 and 2016 for all patients, and atezolizumab 1,200 mg was administered intravenously every 3 weeks. A median of 141,255 T cells and approximately 86,000 unique TCRs was obtained from blood samples, and a median clonality of roughly 0.082 was observed. Around 30 patients had pretreatment blood TCR-seq, about 25 had at least one posttreatment blood collection, and about 25 had tumor TCR-seq. An ECOG performance status of 0 or 1 was recorded for the patients, and 0 to 3 prior chemotherapy regimens had been received by the patients. About 10 patients reached durable clinical benefit, while about 20 patients did not. Blood samples were analyzed at 3 weeks after treatment start (second dose) and at 6 weeks after treatment start. In the same patients, whole exome sequencing and RNA sequencing of pretreatment tumors were performed in addition to TCR sequencing. An exploratory multi-omic analysis was conducted of the somatic, immune and clinical correlates of response to PD-L1 blockade with atezolizumab in urothelial cancer. Pretreatment tumor samples and matched peripheral blood, collected serially before and after atezolizumab treatment, underwent TCR sequencing. About nine tenths of the roughly 29 patients were males with bladder-origin urothelial cancer, and about 65% of the 29 reported a prior smoking history. Durable clinical benefit meant progression-free survival longer than 6 months, and TCR features were also tested against progression-free and overall survival.

Remarks on this clone: The antigen it binds to is not known. Base-call qualities are not available, and no considerably larger clone is one nucleotide away.

Synthetic TCR analog templates were spiked into each PCR so that absolute template abundance could be estimated from read counts. The immunoSEQ assay used bias-controlled V and J gene primers to amplify TCRbeta CDR3 regions from genomic DNA. Sequencing of rearranged TCRbeta segments was done at approximately 20X coverage. Turning to the authors' computational methods: Sequencing errors were corrected by clustering and CDR3s were annotated against IMGT to assign V, D and J genes. Only productive TCRbeta rearrangements were used in downstream analyses, excluding out-of-frame or stop-codon sequences. Clonality was calculated as one minus the Shannon entropy normalized by the log of the number of unique productive sequences. Clones differing between time points or between blood and tumor were identified by Fisher's exact test with Benjamini-Hochberg correction at adjusted p below 0.01. TCRdb's version of the immuneACCESS table is confined to in-frame rearrangements and falls short of the full clone set. An unresolved V gene accounts for under half of the shortfall where checked; the remainder is of unknown origin. From that table come the V and J calls and clone size; the DNA was used to work out D and trimming. The sample contains tens of thousands of clones, about 90% of them found a single time. The top ten clonotypes cover 6.5% to 8% of the sample.

A cohort of 25 to 35 patients with locally advanced or metastatic urothelial carcinoma, treated at Memorial Sloan Kettering on a trial protocol, was included. Peripheral blood mononuclear cells were collected from each patient pretreatment and during treatment, giving between 1 and 8 total time points per patient. The Qiagen DNeasy Blood extraction kit was used to purify genomic DNA from total PBMCs and tumor samples. PBMCs were collected pretreatment and during treatment, and were isolated and stored as previously described. Here V drops 5 bases and J drops 10 bases, and the junction holds 8 bases not matched to any gene. The CDR3 holds 15 amino acids from the cysteine to the phenylalanine. Only the CDR3 DNA is retained, 45 bases long and in frame from the first base. Looking up the germline V gene yields CDR1 SGHTA and CDR2 FQGTGA. Broad study findings and their caveats: Because the sample size was small (n of about 27) and many exploratory analyses were performed, the results are intended to be hypothesis-generating. Greater expansion of tumor-associated TCR clones in peripheral blood 3 weeks after the start of treatment was observed in patients with durable benefit (n ≈ 24, p = 0.022). Improved progression-free and overall survival was associated with having pretreatment peripheral blood TCR clonality below the median.

The TCR originated in a man aged 55 to 70 with urothelial cancer. The material was PBMCs, obtained around atezolizumab (anti-PD-L1) treatment. The chain couples TRBV7-3 to TRBJ2-1; TRBD2 aligns with 13 central bases. Read as DNA, the sequence is TGTGCCAGCAGCCCACGACTAGCGGGGGGACAGGAGCAGTTCTTC. It translates to CASSPRLAGGQEQFF.